One sample yielded the 25 T cell receptor beta chains listed below, sequenced in a study of cytotoxic CD8 clonotypes in ibrutinib-treated CLL. The repertoire was sequenced with immunoSEQ multiplex PCR; TCRdb's copy has only in-frame clones and lacks some. This sample has some 80,000 clones, with about 85% found just once. Sequences were derived from PBMCs, sampled after 12 months of ibrutinib treatment. These receptors all stem from a human donor with chronic lymphocytic leukemia.

The chain recombines TRBV28 with TRBJ2-5; 7 nucleotides align to TRBD2. Germline lookup yields CDR1 MDHEN and CDR2 SYDVKM. The CDR3 runs 14 residues. V lost 5 bases and J lost 5; bases outside the gene matches: 8. CDR3 nucleotide sequence: TGTGCCAGCAGTCCTGGGGGGGTTGGGGAGACCCAGTACTTC. Translation: CASSPGGVGETQYF. Based on the CDR3 plus reference TRBV28 and TRBJ2-5, the full variable domain is DVKVTQSSRYLVKRTGEKVFLECVQDMDHENMFWYRQDPGLGLRLIYFSYDVKMKEKGDIPEGYSVSREKKERFSLILESASTNQTSMYLCASSPGGVGETQYFGPGTRLLVL.

The CDR3 DNA reads TGTGCCAGCAGCACGACTAGCGGGGGGACCCAAGAGACCCAGTACTTC. As protein: CASSTTSGGTQETQYF. This chain joins TRBV5-6 and TRBJ2-5, with TRBD2 identical over 13 bases. The junction had 4 bases not matched to a gene; V was cut back by 4 bases and J by 1 base. Germline V lookup: CDR1 SGHDT, CDR2 YYEEEE. The CDR3 has 16 amino acids.

In nucleotides, the CDR3 is TGTGCCAGCTCACCGTCGGACGAAGGGACCCAGTACTTC. It encodes CASSPSDEGTQYF. The V call is TRBV18, the J call TRBJ2-5; no definite D call. V was pared by 3 bases and J by 7 bases, with 12 bases between. Germline CDR1 and CDR2: KGHSH and LQKENI. The CDR3 runs 13 residues.

This clone was recorded once. V usage is TRBV30 and J usage is TRBJ2-5; D is uncertain. This CDR3 has 11 residues. Germline CDR1 GTSNPN, CDR2 SVGIG (reference sequence). V was trimmed by 5 bases and J by 4 bases, leaving 8 bases between them. The CDR3 sequence: CAWSTLETQYF. CDR3 nucleotide sequence: TGTGCCTGGTCCACCCTAGAGACCCAGTACTTC.

This rearrangement joins TRBV28 to TRBJ2-3; no clear D gene. V was shortened by 6 bases and J by 6 bases, with 13 bases between the two germline ends. This CDR3 has 13 residues. Germline V gene lookup returns CDR1 MDHEN and CDR2 SYDVKM. The CDR3 coding sequence is TGTGCCAGCAGGGGTCCGTTGCGGGATACGCAGTATTTT. It is translated as CASRGPLRDTQYF.

Details on this clone: Other DNA sequences in the same sample also yield this CDR3. The chain links TRBV9 to TRBJ2-5; D unclear. There are 12 residues in the CDR3. Germline-derived CDR1 and CDR2 are SGDLS and YYNGEE. Between the trimmed V and J ends, which lost 0 bases and 5 bases, there was a span of 5 bases. The chain's CDR3 is CASSVAGETQYF. The CDR3 coding sequence is TGTGCCAGCAGCGTAGCAGGCGAGACCCAGTACTTC. Together with reference TRBV9 and TRBJ2-5, the CDR3 gives the full variable domain: DSGVTQTPKHLITATGQRVTLRCSPRSGDLSVYWYQQSLDQGLQFLIQYYNGEERAKGNILERFSAQQFPDLHSELNLSSLELGDSALYFCASSVAGETQYFGPGTRLLVL.

The sample holds a few counts of this clone. This chain links TRBV19 with TRBJ1-5; TRBD1 matches at 11 bases. From germline, CDR1 is LNHDA and CDR2 SQIVND (reference sequence). J gave up 7 bases and V 3 bases, and 11 bases lay outside the gene matches. The CDR3 is 17 amino acids. DNA of the CDR3: TGTGCCAGTAGTATTGAGGGACAGGGGGTTTTCAGGCAGCCCCAGCATTTT. Protein sequence: CASSIEGQGVFRQPQHF.

This clone was found a few times. The chain carries TRBV9 and TRBJ1-2; 10 bases map to TRBD1. Germline values: CDR1 SGDLS, CDR2 YYNGEE. The CDR3 has 14 residues. V was pared by 2 bases and J by 7 bases, with 5 bases of the junction left unmatched. The CDR3 here is CASSVDRGSGGYTF. The DNA for the CDR3 is TGTGCCAGCAGCGTGGACAGGGGGTCCGGTGGCTACACCTTC.

This clone has just one count. J is TRBJ2-1 and V is TRBV7-2, with 11 bases identical to TRBD2. Germline CDR1 reads SGHTA; CDR2 reads FQGNSA. This CDR3 is built from 16 residues. V dropped 1 base and J dropped 7; count of bases not matched to a gene: 6. The CDR3 DNA reads TGTGCCAGCAGCTTAGTACTAGCGGGAGTGGGGAATGAGCAGTTCTTC. It is translated as CASSLVLAGVGNEQFF.

The chain links TRBV6-5 to TRBJ1-5; D is possibly TRBD1 (6 bases). V was pared by 6 bases and J by 0 bases, with 12 bases between. Germline assignment: CDR1 MNHEY and CDR2 SVGAGI. The CDR3 contains 15 residues. The CDR3 reads CASRYRAHSNQPQHF. CDR3 coding DNA: TGTGCCAGCAGGTACAGGGCCCATAGCAATCAGCCCCAGCATTTT.

The genes are TRBV6-5 and TRBJ1-2; D might be TRBD1 (5 bases). Per germline, CDR1 MNHEY and CDR2 SVGAGI. This CDR3 is 14 amino acids long. V lost 0 bases and J lost 2, with 7 bases in between. The CDR3 here is CASSYSRTNYGYTF. CDR3 in DNA: TGTGCCAGCAGTTACTCGAGGACAAACTATGGCTACACCTTC.

The V call is TRBV7-9, the J call TRBJ2-5; D not certain. V was shortened by 1 base and J by 1 base, with 10 bases between the two germline ends. Germline V lookup: CDR1 SEHNR, CDR2 FQNEAQ (reference sequence). The CDR3 sequence is 15 residues long. Here the CDR3 reads CASSLVGGGQETQYF. The CDR3 nucleotides are TGTGCCAGCAGCTTAGTTGGTGGTGGCCAAGAGACCCAGTACTTC.

The chain carries TRBV19 and TRBJ2-5; possible D gene TRBD2, 6 bases. The CDR3 runs to 14 residues. Germline assignment: CDR1 LNHDA and CDR2 SQIVND (reference sequence). V was cut by 0 bases and J by 5 bases, with 10 bases left in between. The CDR3 reads CASSIDGGRETQYF. The CDR3 region has the DNA TGTGCCAGTAGTATAGATGGAGGGCGGGAGACCCAGTACTTC.

V usage is TRBV5-1 and J usage is TRBJ2-3; no definite D call. CDR3 length equals 14 residues. The germline V gene encodes CDR1 SGHRS and CDR2 YFSETQ. The ends were cut back, 7 bases at V and 2 bases at J, with 14 bases in the middle. The CDR3 protein is CASGPGSNTDTQYF. In nucleotides, the CDR3 is TGCGCCAGCGGCCCCGGGTCAAACACAGATACGCAGTATTTT.

The V call is TRBV28, the J call TRBJ1-4, with 7 nucleotides matching TRBD1. Germline V lookup: CDR1 MDHEN, CDR2 SYDVKM. The ends lost 6 bases at V and 4 bases at J; junction bases unmatched: 5. This CDR3 has 14 residues. CDR3 protein: CASREGGSNEKLFF. The DNA of the CDR3 is TGTGCCAGCAGAGAAGGGGGCAGTAATGAAAAACTGTTTTTT.

J is TRBJ2-1 and V is TRBV7-8; D is perhaps TRBD2 (7 bases). The CDR3 loop spans 18 amino acids. Trimming shortened V by 4 bases and J by 6 bases, and 25 bases separated the two germline ends. Germline V gene lookup returns CDR1 SGHVS and CDR2 FQNEAQ. The DNA of the CDR3 is TGTGCCAGCAGCTCCCCGCAGCTCGGGGGGCTATTTATCAATGAGCAGTTCTTC. It specifies CASSSPQLGGLFINEQFF.

A few counts support this clone. The rearrangement links TRBV7-3 to TRBJ2-3, with TRBD2 identical over 10 bases. After removal of 5 bases from V and 4 bases from J, the junction contained 9 bases not matched to a gene. CDR1 and CDR2 (germline): SGHTA, FQGTGA. This CDR3 has 16 residues. Here the CDR3 reads CASSAGRAGGPDTQYF. The CDR3 DNA reads as TGTGCCAGCAGCGCGGGTCGAGCGGGGGGGCCAGATACGCAGTATTTT.

This sequence joins TRBV6-4 and TRBJ2-1; D unclear. Between the trimmed V and J ends, which lost 0 bases and 7 bases, there was a span of 16 bases. Germline V gene sequence: CDR1 MRHNA, CDR2 SNTAGT. This CDR3 contains 16 residues. The CDR3 DNA reads as TGTGCCAGCAGTGACTCGGGTCGGACCGGCTGGAATGAGCAGTTCTTC. Protein product: CASSDSGRTGWNEQFF.

V usage is TRBV6-5 and J usage is TRBJ1-1; D may be TRBD1 (6 bases). The germline gives CDR1 MNHEY, CDR2 SVGAGI. The V and J ends lost 8 bases and 4 bases respectively, with 14 bases between them. The CDR3 has 13 residues. This CDR3 reads CASRGGGVTEAFF. The CDR3 bases are TGTGCCAGCCGTGGAGGGGGGGTCACTGAAGCTTTCTTT.

V and J are TRBV5-1 and TRBJ2-3; D unclear. The V and J ends lost 0 bases and 0 bases respectively, with 11 bases between them. From germline, CDR1 is SGHRS and CDR2 YFSETQ. This CDR3 is built from 16 residues. The CDR3 nucleotides read TGCGCCAGCAGCTTGGAGTTCGGTCATAGCACAGATACGCAGTATTTT. It codes for CASSLEFGHSTDTQYF. Filled out from reference TRBV5-1 and TRBJ2-3, the complete variable domain reads KAGVTQTPRYLIKTRGQQVTLSCSPISGHRSVSWYQQTPGQGLQFLFEYFSETQRNKGNFPGRFSGRQFSNSRSEMNVSTLELGDSALYLCASSLEFGHSTDTQYFGPGTRLTVL.

This clone came up a few times. The genes are TRBV6-5 and TRBJ1-1; D gene ambiguous. Germline V lookup: CDR1 MNHEY, CDR2 SVGAGI. The CDR3 is 13 residues long. Trimming took off 2 bases at V and 1 base at J, with 5 bases between the two ends. The CDR3 DNA reads TGTGCCAGCAGTTACGTACAGAACACTGAAGCTTTCTTT. It codes for CASSYVQNTEAFF.

This clone was seen a single time. The gene calls are TRBV5-5 and TRBJ2-7; 7 bases map to TRBD1. The J segment lost 1 base and the V segment lost 5 bases, leaving 6 bases of the junction unmatched. The CDR3 contains 14 residues. Germline CDR1 reads SGHKS; CDR2 reads YYEKEE (reference sequence). CDR3 amino acids: CASRRDSNSYEQYF. CDR3 DNA sequence: TGTGCCAGCAGACGGGACAGCAATTCCTACGAGCAGTACTTC.

This chain connects TRBV5-1 to TRBJ1-2; TRBD1 aligns across 8 bases. Germline V gene lookup returns CDR1 SGHRS and CDR2 YFSETQ. V lost 4 bases, J lost 3 bases, and 2 bases stayed unmatched. The CDR3 extends over 13 amino acids. For the CDR3, the DNA is TGCGCCAGCAGCGCGACAGGGGACTATGGCTACACCTTC. The encoded protein is CASSATGDYGYTF.

This clone was found once. The chain has TRBV6-5 and TRBJ1-5; D gene unclear. Germline V gives CDR1 MNHEY, CDR2 SVGAGI. The V end lost 2 bases, the J end lost 7 bases, and 9 bases lay between the germline ends. The CDR3 has 13 residues. CDR3 loop: CASSYRVGQPQHF. CDR3 DNA: TGTGCCAGCAGTTACAGGGTTGGCCAGCCCCAGCATTTT.

CDR3 in DNA: TGTGCCTGGAGTGGGGGCAGGGCGTACGAGCAGTACTTC. Residues: CAWSGGRAYEQYF. V is TRBV30 and J is TRBJ2-7, with D possibly matching TRBD1 (5 bases). Germline lookup yields CDR1 GTSNPN and CDR2 SVGIG (reference sequence). The CDR3 covers 13 residues. Deletions cut 1 base from V and 4 bases from J, with 11 bases between.